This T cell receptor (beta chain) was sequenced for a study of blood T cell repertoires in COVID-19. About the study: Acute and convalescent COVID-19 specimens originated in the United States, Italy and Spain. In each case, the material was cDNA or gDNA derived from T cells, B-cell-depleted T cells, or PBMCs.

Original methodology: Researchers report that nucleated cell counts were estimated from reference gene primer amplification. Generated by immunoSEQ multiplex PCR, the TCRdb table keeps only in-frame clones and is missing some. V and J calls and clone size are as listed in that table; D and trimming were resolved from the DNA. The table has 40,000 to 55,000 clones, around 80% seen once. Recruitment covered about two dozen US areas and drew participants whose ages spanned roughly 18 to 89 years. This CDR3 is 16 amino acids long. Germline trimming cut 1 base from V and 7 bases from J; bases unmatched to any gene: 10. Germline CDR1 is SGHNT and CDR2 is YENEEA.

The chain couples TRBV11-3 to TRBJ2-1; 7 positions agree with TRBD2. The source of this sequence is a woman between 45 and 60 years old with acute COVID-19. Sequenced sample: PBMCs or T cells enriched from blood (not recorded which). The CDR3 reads CASSLGLAGPWNEQFF. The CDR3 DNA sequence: TGTGCCAGCAGCTTAGGATTAGCGGGTCCGTGGAATGAGCAGTTCTTC. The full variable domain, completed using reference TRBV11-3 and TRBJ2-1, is EAGVVQSPRYKIIEKKQPVAFWCNPISGHNTLYWYLQNLGQGPELLIRYENEEAVDDSQLPKDRFSAERLKGVDSTLKIQPAELGDSAVYLCASSLGLAGPWNEQFFGPGTRLTVL.